Sequencing of this T cell receptor (delta chain) was carried out in a study of gamma delta lymphoproliferative disorders and STAT genes. By share of the sample, this clone is hyperexpanded. The sample contains more than one DNA sequence encoding this CDR3. TCRdb re-identified clones in the multiplex PCR reads via CATT. The sample has over 200 delta-chain clones; roughly 6.3% are singletons. PBMCs from patients and controls supplied the genomic DNA for sequencing. The sample consisted of blood. This receptor was obtained from a human donor with gamma-delta T-cell large granular lymphocyte leukemia.

CDR3 in amino acids: CALGELAPTVNHWETYTDKLIF. In DNA, the CDR3 is TGTGCTCTTGGGGAACTGGCTCCTACAGTGAATCACTGGGAAACTTACACCGATAAACTCATCTTT. The chain uses TRDV1 and TRDJ1; D could derive from TRDD2 or TRDD3 (6 bases each). The germline CDR1 and CDR2 sequences are TSWWSYY and QGS. The CDR3 loop spans 22 amino acids. The V and J ends lost 0 bases and 0 bases respectively, with 29 bases between them.